The 3 T cell receptor beta chains below all came from one sample that was sequenced in a study of shared clonotypes between healthy human individuals. Sequencing used immunoSEQ multiplex PCR; TCRdb keeps in-frame clones, though not all of them. The sample includes a few hundred thousand clones, 96% of them seen just once. The source material was memory CD8+ T cells sorted from blood. The subset denotes: CD45RO+ cells pooled with CCR7-negative TemRA cells. The receptors originated from a man under 40 in good health.

A word on this clone: Other nucleotide sequences from this sample produce the same CDR3. The gene calls are TRBV6-1 and TRBJ2-1; 9 bases agree with TRBD1. Germline CDR1 is MNHNS and CDR2 is SASEGT. The CDR3 covers 15 residues. Trimming at V came to 3 bases and at J to 3 bases, leaving 3 bases not matched to a gene. In nucleotides, the CDR3 is TGTGCCAGCAGTGAGCCGGGACAGGGCTACAATGAGCAGTTCTTC. It yields the protein CASSEPGQGYNEQFF.

The CDR3 DNA is TGTGCCAGTAGTATAAACCAGGGGAACGAGCAGTACTTC. It yields the protein CASSINQGNEQYF. This chain links TRBV19 with TRBJ2-7; D possibly corresponds to TRBD1 (6 bases). The CDR3 is 13 residues long. The V gene lost 2 bases and the J gene lost 5 bases, with 10 bases spanning the gap. CDR1 and CDR2 from the germline V gene are LNHDA and SQIVND (reference sequence).

J is TRBJ2-5 and V is TRBV28; TRBD1 matches at 7 bases. This CDR3 contains 13 residues. The V and J ends lost 7 bases and 7 bases, in that order; junction bases with no gene match: 9. CDR1 is MDHEN and CDR2 is SYDVKM in the germline V gene. The CDR3 region has the DNA TGTGCCAGCATCAAACAGGGGATCGGGACCCAGTACTTC. It specifies CASIKQGIGTQYF.